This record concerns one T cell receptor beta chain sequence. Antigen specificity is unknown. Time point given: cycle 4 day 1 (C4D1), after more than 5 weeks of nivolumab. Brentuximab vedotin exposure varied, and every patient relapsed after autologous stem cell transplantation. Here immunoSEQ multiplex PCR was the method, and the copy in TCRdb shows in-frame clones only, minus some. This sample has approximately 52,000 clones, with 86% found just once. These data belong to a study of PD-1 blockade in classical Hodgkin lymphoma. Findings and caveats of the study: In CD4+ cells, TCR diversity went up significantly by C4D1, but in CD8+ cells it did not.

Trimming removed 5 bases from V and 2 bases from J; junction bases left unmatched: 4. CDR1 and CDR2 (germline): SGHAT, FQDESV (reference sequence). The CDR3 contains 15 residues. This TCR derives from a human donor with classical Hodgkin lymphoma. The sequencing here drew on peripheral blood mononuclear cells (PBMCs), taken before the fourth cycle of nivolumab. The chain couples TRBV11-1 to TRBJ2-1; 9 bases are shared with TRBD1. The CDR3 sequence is CASSGRTGAYNEQFF. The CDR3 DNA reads TGTGCCAGCAGCGGACGGACAGGGGCCTACAATGAGCAGTTCTTC.